This passage covers 28 T cell receptor beta chains from one sample sequenced in a study of CD8 T cells in Susac syndrome. An input of roughly 0.5 to 1 ug of RNA was subjected to reverse transcription using random hexamers. MiXCR, applied by TCRdb to the immunoSEQ multiplex PCR reads, yields one record per CDR3 protein. The sample records tens of thousands of distinct CDR3 sequences, over 85% being singletons. Material: CD8+ T cells from PBMCs. The receptors stem from a human donor in good health.

This clonotype has a single count. The chain uses TRBV27 and TRBJ2-7, with a tentative D call TRBD2 (7 bases). Per germline, CDR1 MNHEY and CDR2 SMNVEV (reference sequence). The CDR3 spans 17 residues. V shed 5 bases and J shed 0 bases, with 20 bases lying between them. The CDR3 DNA sequence: TGTGCCAGCAGTCCGGGGAGGGGGGGGCCAGGCTCCTACGAGCAGTACTTC. Its translation: CASSPGRGGPGSYEQYF.

The V call is TRBV21-1, the J call TRBJ2-2. TRBV21-1 is a pseudogene segment. The CDR3 consists of 15 residues. CDR3 in amino acids: CASSKDGIQAGELFF. In DNA, the CDR3 is TGTGCCAGCAGCAAAGATGGGATTCAGGCCGGGGAGCTGTTTTTT.

The V and J genes are TRBV19 and TRBJ1-4; a possible D gene is TRBD1 (6 bases). V lost 5 bases and J lost 5, with 12 bases in between. CDR1 is LNHDA and CDR2 is SQIVND in the germline V gene (reference sequence). The CDR3 extends over 14 amino acids. The CDR3 protein is CASSGGGRNEKLFF. CDR3 nucleotide sequence: TGTGCCAGTAGTGGCGGGGGCAGGAATGAAAAACTGTTTTTT. Supplemented by reference TRBV19 and TRBJ1-4, the full variable domain reads DGGITQSPKYLFRKEGQNVTLSCEQNLNHDAMYWYRQDPGQGLRLIYYSQIVNDFQKGDIAEGYSVSREKKESFPLTVTSAQKNPTAFYLCASSGGGRNEKLFFGSGTQLSVL.

The chain has TRBV7-9 and TRBJ1-1; D is uncertain. CDR1 and CDR2 from the germline V gene are SEHNR and FQNEAQ (reference sequence). This CDR3 is built from 12 residues. V lost 1 base, J lost 6 bases, and 6 bases lay in between. In nucleotides, the CDR3 is TGTGCCAGCAGCTTAGGGCAGGCTGAAGCTTTCTTT. Its protein is CASSLGQAEAFF.

The gene calls are TRBV29-1 and TRBJ2-7, with no clear D. Between the trimmed V and J ends, which lost 2 bases and 1 base, there was a span of 12 bases. Germline values: CDR1 SQVTM, CDR2 ANQGSEA. The CDR3 runs 14 residues. The CDR3 protein is CSVESMAESYEQYF. The CDR3 nucleotides are TGCAGCGTTGAATCTATGGCAGAGTCCTACGAGCAGTACTTC.

The chain links TRBV12-3 or TRBV12-4 to TRBJ1-6; no reliable D call. V lost 2 bases and J lost 10, with 9 bases in between. There are 13 residues in the CDR3. CDR3 residues: CASSLSAGSPLHF. The CDR3 DNA reads TGTGCCAGCAGTTTAAGCGCGGGATCACCCCTCCACTTT.

The chain combines TRBV28 with TRBJ1-6, with D possibly TRBD1 on 6 matching bases. This CDR3 is built from 16 residues. CDR1 and CDR2 from the germline V gene are MDHEN and SYDVKM. V lost 0 bases and J lost 6, with 12 bases in between. CDR3 in amino acids: CASSLWGAGRNSPLHF. Written as DNA, the CDR3 is TGTGCCAGCAGTTTATGGGGGGCAGGCCGTAATTCACCCCTCCACTTT. Full variable domain (remainder filled in from reference TRBV28 and TRBJ1-6): DVKVTQSSRYLVKRTGEKVFLECVQDMDHENMFWYRQDPGLGLRLIYFSYDVKMKEKGDIPEGYSVSREKKERFSLILESASTNQTSMYLCASSLWGAGRNSPLHFGNGTRLTVT.

V gene TRBV24-1 combines with J gene TRBJ2-3; D gene uncertain. V lost 3 bases, J lost 8 bases, and 8 bases lay in between. Germline V gives CDR1 KGHDR, CDR2 SFDVKD. This CDR3 contains 12 residues. CDR3 residues: CATSDAVGTQYF. Written as DNA, the CDR3 is TGTGCCACCAGTGATGCAGTCGGTACGCAGTATTTT.

The J gene is TRBJ2-1, the V gene TRBV7-9; D may be TRBD1 (6 bases). The CDR3 is 14 amino acids. V lost 6 bases to trimming and J lost 6 bases, with 15 bases between them. The germline gives CDR1 SEHNR, CDR2 FQNEAQ (reference sequence). The CDR3 spells CASSTDRTRNEQFF. Here the CDR3 DNA reads TGTGCCAGCAGTACCGACAGGACGCGCAATGAGCAGTTCTTC.

V is TRBV9 and J is TRBJ1-1; no clear D gene. Germline V gene sequence: CDR1 SGDLS, CDR2 YYNGEE. Between the trimmed V and J ends, which lost 3 bases and 3 bases, there was a span of 15 bases. This CDR3 region has 15 residues. The CDR3 sequence is CASSDWRGRDTEAFF. DNA for the CDR3: TGTGCCAGCAGCGACTGGCGGGGAAGGGACACTGAAGCTTTCTTT. Filled out from reference TRBV9 and TRBJ1-1, the complete variable domain reads DSGVTQTPKHLITATGQRVTLRCSPRSGDLSVYWYQQSLDQGLQFLIQYYNGEERAKGNILERFSAQQFPDLHSELNLSSLELGDSALYFCASSDWRGRDTEAFFGQGTRLTVV.

The chain recombines TRBV13 with TRBJ2-3; D gene uncertain. The CDR3 has 12 residues. CDR1 is PRHDT, CDR2 FYEKMQ, per germline (reference sequence). Trimming removed 2 bases at V and 6 bases at J, with 6 bases between. The CDR3 nucleotides read TGTGCCAGCAGCTTATCTAGGGATACGCAGTATTTT. Translating it yields CASSLSRDTQYF.

The chain carries TRBV2 and TRBJ1-2, with D perhaps TRBD1 (5 bases). V was shortened by 6 bases and J by 3 bases, with 17 bases between the two germline ends. The CDR3 spans 15 residues. Germline V gene data show CDR1 as SNHLY and CDR2 as FYNNEI. The DNA for the CDR3 is TGTGCCAGCAGCGAGGTTGGGGCAGTGGACTATGGCTACACCTTC. As protein: CASSEVGAVDYGYTF.

The chain couples TRBV29-1 to TRBJ2-7; TRBD1 matches at 8 bases. The CDR3 is 14 residues long. Germline CDR1 and CDR2: SQVTM and ANQGSEA. The trim removed 2 bases at V and 0 bases at J, leaving 3 bases unmatched. The CDR3 loop is CSVERDRSSYEQYF. In DNA form, the CDR3 reads TGCAGCGTTGAAAGGGACAGGAGCTCCTACGAGCAGTACTTC.

The chain combines TRBV7-9 with TRBJ1-1; D unresolved. This CDR3 is built from 13 residues. Germline values: CDR1 SEHNR, CDR2 FQNEAQ (reference sequence). With 7 bases removed from V and 0 bases from J, the gap between germline ends came to 9 bases. The CDR3 here is CASINPLNTEAFF. The CDR3 nucleotides read TGTGCCAGCATTAACCCCCTGAACACTGAAGCTTTCTTT.

The rearrangement joins TRBV9 to TRBJ2-1; the D gene is possibly TRBD1 (5 bases). The CDR3 extends over 15 amino acids. Germline CDR1 and CDR2: SGDLS and YYNGEE. Trimming removed 0 bases from V and 2 bases from J, with 9 bases in between. The CDR3 here is CASSVARVAYNEQFF. The CDR3 nucleotides are TGTGCCAGCAGCGTAGCCAGGGTGGCCTACAATGAGCAGTTCTTC.

The chain is built from TRBV6-5 and TRBJ1-3, with D possibly TRBD1 on 6 matching bases. The CDR3 consists of 17 residues. Trimming took 0 bases from V and 4 from J, leaving 16 bases between them. Germline CDR1 MNHEY, CDR2 SVGAGI. As DNA, the CDR3 is TGTGCCAGCAGTTACTCGGGTCCGGGGGGCCTCGGAAACACCATATATTTT. Protein sequence: CASSYSGPGGLGNTIYF.

This clonotype was observed once. The rearrangement uses TRBV7-9 and TRBJ1-1, with a weak D call TRBD1 (5 bases). The CDR3 covers 17 residues. V lost 4 bases and J lost 1, with 19 bases in between. Germline V gene lookup returns CDR1 SEHNR and CDR2 FQNEAQ (reference sequence). The DNA of the CDR3 is TGTGCCAGCAGCTCGTGGAGCGTCCAAGGGGCGAACACTGAAGCTTTCTTT. Translated, it gives CASSSWSVQGANTEAFF.

The chain uses TRBV7-9 and TRBJ1-3; D not certain. This CDR3 is 14 amino acids long. CDR1 and CDR2 (germline): SEHNR, FQNEAQ (reference sequence). Trimming took off 6 bases at V and 0 bases at J, with 9 bases between the two ends. The CDR3 protein is CASSGYTSGNTIYF. As DNA, the CDR3 is TGTGCCAGCAGTGGGTACACCTCTGGAAACACCATATATTTT. Complete variable domain (other parts from reference TRBV7-9 and TRBJ1-3): DTGVSQNPRHKITKRGQNVTFRCDPISEHNRLYWYRQTLGQGPEFLTYFQNEAQLEKSRLLSDRFSAERPKGSFSTLEIQRTEQGDSAMYLCASSGYTSGNTIYFGEGSWLTVV.

The genes are TRBV10-2 and TRBJ1-2; 12 bases align to TRBD1. This CDR3 has 14 amino acids. Germline values: CDR1 WSHSY, CDR2 SAAADI. After removal of 8 bases from V and 5 bases from J, the junction contained 6 bases not matched to a gene. The DNA for the CDR3 is TGCGCCAGCGGGACAGGGGGCTTCGGGTATGGCTACACCTTC. Its protein is CASGTGGFGYGYTF.

This chain connects TRBV6-5 to TRBJ1-6, with 7 nucleotides matching TRBD1. The CDR3 has 16 residues. Germline V lookup: CDR1 MNHEY, CDR2 SVGAGI. V lost 6 bases, J lost 13 bases, and 18 bases stayed unmatched. The CDR3 sequence: CASSLQGFGDGAPLHF. In DNA form, the CDR3 reads TGTGCCAGCAGCTTACAGGGGTTTGGCGACGGTGCTCCCCTCCACTTT.

The chain uses TRBV7-6 and TRBJ2-1; D remains ambiguous. Trimming took 2 bases from V and 4 from J, leaving 6 bases between them. Per the germline V gene, CDR1 is SGHVS and CDR2 is FNYEAQ. This CDR3 comprises 13 residues. In DNA form, the CDR3 reads TGTGCCAGCAGCTTATTAGGGTACAATGAGCAGTTCTTC. Translated: CASSLLGYNEQFF. Drawing the rest from reference TRBV7-6 and TRBJ2-1, the complete variable domain is GAGVSQSPRYKVTKRGQDVALRCDPISGHVSLYWYRQALGQGPEFLTYFNYEAQQDKSGLPNDRFSAERPEGSISTLTIQRTEQRDSAMYRCASSLLGYNEQFFGPGTRLTVL.

The V call is TRBV19, the J call TRBJ2-1, with 7 nucleotides matching TRBD2. CDR1 LNHDA and CDR2 SQIVND come from the germline V gene (reference sequence). V was clipped by 8 bases and J by 3 bases; unmatched bases: 13. The CDR3 covers 16 residues. The CDR3 reads CASERMLSGGYNEQFF. As DNA, the CDR3 is TGTGCCAGTGAGAGGATGCTATCGGGGGGCTACAATGAGCAGTTCTTC.

The J gene is TRBJ1-1, the V gene TRBV4-3, with D uncertain. This CDR3 has 17 amino acids. V shed 0 bases and J shed 6 bases, with 20 bases lying between them. CDR1 LGHNA and CDR2 YSLEER come from the germline V gene. Here the CDR3 reads CASSQERGRSLSAEAFF. The CDR3, as DNA: TGCGCCAGCAGCCAAGAAAGAGGGAGGTCCCTCTCAGCTGAAGCTTTCTTT.

V usage is TRBV5-5 and J usage is TRBJ2-2, with TRBD2 identical over 7 bases. Germline CDR1 and CDR2: SGHKS and YYEKEE (reference sequence). The CDR3 loop spans 15 amino acids. Trimming took 0 bases from V and 6 from J; bases not matched to a gene: 5. This CDR3 reads CASSLEAGVAGELFF. CDR3 nucleotides: TGTGCCAGCAGCTTGGAGGCGGGGGTGGCCGGGGAGCTGTTTTTT.

The J gene is TRBJ2-3, the V gene TRBV20-1, with D possibly being TRBD1 (6 bases). Germline V lookup: CDR1 DFQATT, CDR2 SNEGSKA (reference sequence). The CDR3 runs 14 residues. The V end lost 5 bases, the J end lost 4 bases, and 16 bases lay between the germline ends. CDR3 region: CSAPQTGWSDTQYF. DNA for the CDR3: TGCAGTGCTCCACAGACAGGATGGTCAGATACGCAGTATTTT.

This clonotype showed up just once. The genes are TRBV9 and TRBJ2-1; TRBD2 matches at 7 bases. The trim removed 0 bases at V and 2 bases at J, leaving 2 bases unmatched. Germline V gives CDR1 SGDLS, CDR2 YYNGEE. The CDR3 runs 15 residues. CDR3 sequence reads: CASSVGGGTYNEQFF. The CDR3 coding sequence is TGTGCCAGCAGCGTAGGCGGGGGTACCTACAATGAGCAGTTCTTC. The full variable domain, with the rest looked up from reference TRBV9 and TRBJ2-1, is DSGVTQTPKHLITATGQRVTLRCSPRSGDLSVYWYQQSLDQGLQFLIQYYNGEERAKGNILERFSAQQFPDLHSELNLSSLELGDSALYFCASSVGGGTYNEQFFGPGTRLTVL.

V is TRBV28 and J is TRBJ2-2; no reliable D call. The germline gives CDR1 MDHEN, CDR2 SYDVKM. Deletions cut 0 bases from V and 0 bases from J, with 2 bases between. The CDR3 consists of 14 residues. The DNA of the CDR3 is TGTGCCAGCAGTTTATGGCCGAACACCGGGGAGCTGTTTTTT. Translation: CASSLWPNTGELFF.

The gene calls are TRBV7-9 and TRBJ2-7; 7 bases fit TRBD1. CDR3 length: 14 residues. The trim removed 4 bases at V and 2 bases at J, leaving 5 bases unmatched. Germline loops: CDR1 SEHNR, CDR2 FQNEAQ (reference sequence). Here the CDR3 reads CASSSRDSTYEQYF. The DNA for the CDR3 is TGTGCCAGCAGCTCCCGGGACAGCACCTACGAGCAGTACTTC.